One T cell receptor beta chain is described in this entry. Its specificity is not known. This entry belongs to a study of cytomegalovirus exposure and HLA in healthy donors. V shed 4 bases and J shed 0 bases, with 10 bases lying between them. Germline assignment: CDR1 MNHEY and CDR2 SVGAGI. The CDR3 extends over 15 amino acids. Assay used: immunoSEQ multiplex PCR; TCRdb lists only in-frame clones, some missing. The table includes some 80,000 clones, roughly 96% detected once. Study-level findings and limits: Testing in vitro showed a few CMV-associated chains specific for CMV antigens. TCR clusters originating in the first cohort tended to co-occur in the 120 validation repertoires, according to a later analysis.

The receptor's source is a woman younger than 35 in good health and CMV-seronegative. Sequencing was done on a sample of PBMCs. The chain couples TRBV6-5 to TRBJ2-1; unclear D gene. This chain's CDR3 is CASSSSPSSYNEQFF. CDR3 sequence (DNA): TGTGCCAGCAGTTCCTCTCCCAGCTCCTACAATGAGCAGTTCTTC.